This paragraph reports one T cell receptor beta chain. Its matching antigen is unknown. The data belong to a study of T cells after posttransplantation cyclophosphamide. Broader study findings: Later blood repertoires were often dominated by clones from the donor CD8+ memory compartment.

Method: immunoSEQ multiplex PCR; TCRdb's copy keeps in-frame clones and lacks some. Found here are 50,000 to 65,000 clones, about 86% of them singletons; the top ten hold about 3%. Germline V gene sequence: CDR1 MNHEY, CDR2 SMNVEV (reference sequence). This CDR3 is built from 16 residues. The junction had 12 bases not matched to a gene; V was cut back by 5 bases and J by 2 bases. This sequence joins TRBV27 and TRBJ2-7; 7 bases line up with TRBD1. This clonotype was sampled from a man aged 25-45 years with a blood cancer, CMV-positive, and with a related stem cell donor. Material for sequencing was PBMCs. The CDR3 DNA reads as TGTGCCAGCAGTCCGATCTCGACAGGGAAACCCTACGAGCAGTACTTC. Translation: CASSPISTGKPYEQYF.